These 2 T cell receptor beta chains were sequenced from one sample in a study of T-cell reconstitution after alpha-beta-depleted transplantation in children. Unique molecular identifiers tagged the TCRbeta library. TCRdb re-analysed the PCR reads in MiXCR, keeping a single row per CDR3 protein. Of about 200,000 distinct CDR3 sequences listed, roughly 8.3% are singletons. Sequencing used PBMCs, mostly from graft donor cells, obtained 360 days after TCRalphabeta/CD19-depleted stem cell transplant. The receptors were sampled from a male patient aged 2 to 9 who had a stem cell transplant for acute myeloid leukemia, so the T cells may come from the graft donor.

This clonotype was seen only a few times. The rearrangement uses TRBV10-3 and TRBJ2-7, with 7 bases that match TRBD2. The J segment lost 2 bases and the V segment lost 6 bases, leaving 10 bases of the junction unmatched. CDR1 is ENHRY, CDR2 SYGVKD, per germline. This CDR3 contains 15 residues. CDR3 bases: TGTGCCATCAGGGGGGAGCGGGAAAGGGCCTACGAGCAGTACTTC. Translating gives CAIRGERERAYEQYF.

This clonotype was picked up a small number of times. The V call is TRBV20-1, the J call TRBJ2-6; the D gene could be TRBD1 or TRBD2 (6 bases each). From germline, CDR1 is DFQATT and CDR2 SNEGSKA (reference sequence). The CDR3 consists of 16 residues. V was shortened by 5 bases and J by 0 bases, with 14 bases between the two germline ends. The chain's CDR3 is CSAARRGDSGANVLTF. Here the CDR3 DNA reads TGCAGTGCTGCTCGGAGGGGGGACTCTGGGGCCAACGTCCTGACTTTC.